This T cell receptor beta chain was documented in a study of regulatory T cells in long-lasting Graves disease. About the study: Positive TSH receptor antibodies alongside over 5 years of antithyroid drugs were what marked Graves' disease as persistent.

Regarding the study as a whole: When disease was persistent, TRBV28, TRBJ1-2 and TRBJ2-5 were the favored segments. Researchers reported studying only peripheral blood, not thyroid tissue.

This clonotype appeared a few times. The antigen is unknown. Trimming shortened V by 4 bases and J by 12 bases, and 16 bases separated the two germline ends. The germline V gene has CDR1 SQVTM and CDR2 ANQGSEA. This CDR3 comprises 12 residues. Time point noted: persistent/refractory GD, antithyroid drugs over 5 years with positive TRAb. Following extraction of RNA from PBMCs, that RNA was used to make the TCR library. EDTA tubes collected roughly 9 milliliters of peripheral blood. Investigators prepared the TCR beta libraries by applying iRepertoire HTBI primers and Arm-PCR of CDR3 regions. A single record per CDR3 protein comes from TCRdb applying MiXCR to the multiplex PCR reads. The sample yields some 370,000 distinct CDR3 sequences, less than 25% seen once.

The chain uses TRBV29-1 and TRBJ2-1; D is perhaps TRBD2 (5 bases). The sample in question was peripheral blood mononuclear cells (PBMCs), obtained when the disease was refractory, from a patient treated with antithyroid drugs. This clonotype originated in a female donor with Graves disease. The CDR3 DNA follows: TGCAGCGTTGGGGGTAGCGTGTCGGGGCAGTTCTTC. As protein: CSVGGSVSGQFF.